One sample yielded the 14 T cell receptor beta chains listed below, sequenced in a study of cytomegalovirus exposure and HLA in healthy donors. With 60 Vbeta and 13 Jbeta primers, the PCR was carried out. The protocol was immunoSEQ multiplex PCR, while the TCRdb copy is restricted to in-frame clones and leaves out a portion. Here the sample spans around 120,000 clones, under 85% being singletons. Sequenced: PBMCs. The receptors derive from a woman aged 50 to 60 in good health and CMV-seropositive.

This clone was detected only once. This rearrangement joins TRBV4-3 to TRBJ1-2; maybe TRBD1 (6 bases). With 0 bases removed from V and 1 base from J, the gap between germline ends came to 9 bases. The CDR3 has 15 residues. From germline, CDR1 is LGHNA and CDR2 YSLEER. CDR3 sequence reads: CASSQDGQLNYGYTF. The CDR3 bases are TGCGCCAGCAGCCAAGACGGACAGCTTAACTATGGCTACACCTTC.

The chain combines TRBV9 with TRBJ1-2; tentative D call: TRBD1 (5 bases). The CDR3 extends over 13 amino acids. The ends were cut back, 4 bases at V and 1 base at J, with 8 bases in the middle. Germline CDR1 is SGDLS and CDR2 is YYNGEE. This chain's CDR3 is CASSPDINYGYTF. The CDR3 region has the DNA TGTGCCAGCAGCCCGGACATTAACTATGGCTACACCTTC.

The chain joins TRBV4-2 to TRBJ1-1; possibly TRBD1 for D (5 bases). Germline CDR1 reads LGHNA; CDR2 reads YNFKEQ. V was pared by 4 bases and J by 5 bases, with 17 bases between. The CDR3 is 15 amino acids. This CDR3 reads CASSRRGGVGTEAFF. As DNA, the CDR3 is TGTGCCAGCAGCCGAAGGGGAGGAGTAGGGACTGAAGCTTTCTTT.

The J gene is TRBJ2-7, the V gene TRBV7-9, with D possibly TRBD2 on 6 matching bases. Germline CDR1 and CDR2: SEHNR and FQNEAQ (reference sequence). Trimming shortened V by 6 bases and J by 2 bases, and 14 bases separated the two germline ends. The CDR3 sequence is 14 residues long. The CDR3 DNA reads TGTGCCAGCAGTTCGACGGAGGGTCCCTACGAGCAGTACTTC. It specifies CASSSTEGPYEQYF.

The rearrangement uses TRBV27 and TRBJ2-1; perhaps TRBD2 as D (5 bases). CDR1 is MNHEY, CDR2 SMNVEV, per germline (reference sequence). The V gene lost 0 bases and the J gene lost 3 bases, with 15 bases spanning the gap. The CDR3 loop spans 17 amino acids. The CDR3 DNA reads as TGTGCCAGCAGTTTATCATATTCACAAGGAGGCTACAATGAGCAGTTCTTC. Its translation is CASSLSYSQGGYNEQFF.

V and J are TRBV7-8 and TRBJ1-5, with 7 bases matching TRBD1. The CDR3 sequence is 15 residues long. J lost 6 bases, V lost 1 base, and 6 bases had no gene match. Germline V gene sequence: CDR1 SGHVS, CDR2 FQNEAQ. The CDR3 DNA sequence: TGTGCCAGCAGCTTAGAGGGCAGGGGGACTCAGCCCCAGCATTTT. This gives the protein CASSLEGRGTQPQHF.

This chain links TRBV7-2 with TRBJ2-1; the D is unclear. The CDR3 runs 14 residues. Trimming removed 3 bases from V and 10 bases from J, with 16 bases in between. Per germline, CDR1 SGHTA and CDR2 FQGNSA. CDR3 coding DNA: TGTGCCAGCAGCTTCCCGTCGGTAATTCGGGAGCAGTTCTTC. Translated: CASSFPSVIREQFF. Drawing the rest from reference TRBV7-2 and TRBJ2-1, the complete variable domain is GAGVSQSPSNKVTEKGKDVELRCDPISGHTALYWYRQSLGQGLEFLIYFQGNSAPDKSGLPSDRFSAERTGGSVSTLTIQRTQQEDSAVYLCASSFPSVIREQFFGPGTRLTVL.

This clone has a handful of counts. This chain joins TRBV25-1 and TRBJ2-7, with TRBD2 identical over 7 bases. With V trimmed by 4 bases and J by 4 bases, 10 bases remained unmatched. The CDR3 covers 15 residues. CDR1 is MGHDK and CDR2 is SYGVNS in the germline V gene. CDR3 in DNA: TGTGCCAGCAGTGCCCCGGGACTATACCCTTACGAGCAGTACTTC. Translating it yields CASSAPGLYPYEQYF.

The chain joins TRBV10-3 to TRBJ1-1; D call uncertain. Germline-derived CDR1 and CDR2 are ENHRY and SYGVKD. The CDR3 is 14 amino acids. V lost 7 bases and J lost 4, with 16 bases in between. The CDR3 is CAITPRLGGTEAFF. CDR3 sequence (DNA): TGTGCCATCACCCCCAGGCTGGGAGGCACTGAAGCTTTCTTT.

The rearrangement joins TRBV11-2 to TRBJ1-1, with 7 positions matching TRBD1. CDR3 length equals 14 residues. Losses at the gene ends were 2 bases for V and 1 base for J; bases not matched to a gene: 1. The germline CDR1 and CDR2 sequences are SGHAT and FQNNGV. The CDR3 reads CASSLPGGNTEAFF. The CDR3 DNA follows: TGTGCCAGCAGCTTACCAGGGGGGAACACTGAAGCTTTCTTT.

This clone appeared a single time. The chain has TRBV30 and TRBJ1-4; TRBD1 aligns across 7 bases. The CDR3 runs 13 residues. Germline V CDR1 and CDR2: GTSNPN, SVGIG (reference sequence). V trimming: 2 bases; J trimming: 8 bases; junction bases outside the gene matches: 5. The CDR3 is CAWSRDSEEKLFF. DNA of the CDR3: TGTGCCTGGAGTCGGGACAGTGAAGAAAAACTGTTTTTT.

Notes on this clone: At one end the junction does not follow the germline gene, possibly because of a read error. V usage is TRBV7-7 and J usage is TRBJ2-2; TRBD1 aligns across 9 bases. Germline V gene lookup returns CDR1 SSHAT and CDR2 FNYEAQ (reference sequence). CDR3 size: 15 residues. The chain's CDR3 is CASSLQGASTGELFF. For the CDR3, the DNA is TGTGCTAGCAGCTTACAGGGGGCATCCACCGGGGAGCTGTTTTTT.

CDR3 protein: CASSFFPSSGNTDTQYF. CDR3 coding DNA: TGTGCCAGCAGCTTCTTCCCCTCTAGCGGGAATACAGATACGCAGTATTTT. The chain employs TRBV7-8 and TRBJ2-3; 9 positions match TRBD2. The CDR3 runs 17 residues. Germline V gene lookup returns CDR1 SGHVS and CDR2 FQNEAQ. Germline trimming cut 3 bases from V and 3 bases from J; bases unmatched to any gene: 10. Together with reference TRBV7-8 and TRBJ2-3, the CDR3 gives the full variable domain: GAGVSQSPRYKVAKRGQDVALRCDPISGHVSLFWYQQALGQGPEFLTYFQNEAQLDKSGLPSDRFFAERPEGSVSTLKIQRTQQEDSAVYLCASSFFPSSGNTDTQYFGPGTRLTVL.

The chain recombines TRBV4-2 with TRBJ2-5, with 15 bases aligning to TRBD2. In germline, CDR1 is LGHNA, CDR2 YNFKEQ. The CDR3 consists of 18 residues. With V trimmed by 4 bases and J by 2 bases, 8 bases remained unmatched. CDR3 DNA sequence: TGTGCCAGCAGCCTAGGACTAGCGGGGGGGCTAACACAAGAGACCCAGTACTTC. It encodes CASSLGLAGGLTQETQYF.